This note documents a single T cell receptor (beta chain) sequence. Its target antigen remains unknown. Base qualities were left out, and no much larger clone turns up one base away. Sequences SGHRS (CDR1) and YFSETQ (CDR2) are obtained from the germline V gene. Unmatched junction bases come to 5, with V trimmed by 7 bases and J by 4 bases. The CDR3 has 12 amino acids, counting the end cysteine and phenylalanine. Only CDR3 DNA is held: 36 bases, read in frame from base 1. In the prospective study, participants were about 18 to 95 years old, resided in about two dozen geographic areas of the United States, and were enrolled through a virtual design. Cohort assignment in the prospective study relied on participant-reported clinical history from a screening survey and a study questionnaire. Recovered participants in ImmuneRACE Cohort 3 were defined by two consecutive negative NP/OP PCR tests, clearance by a healthcare professional, or resolution of symptoms. In the prospective study, mobile phlebotomists collected whole blood, serum and a nasopharyngeal or oropharyngeal swab from each participant. Over a roughly two-month period, participants in the prospective study had the option of providing additional blood draws and questionnaires. Before DNA extraction, blood samples from the prospective study were shipped at room temperature or frozen.

This specimen comes from a study of blood T cell repertoires in COVID-19 (dated by TCRdb to the early 2020s). Concerning the study at large: Samples from collaborators originated in the United States, Italy and Spain and spanned both the acute and convalescent phases of COVID-19. The repertoires were released in a freely available public database intended as a resource for research on the immune response to SARS-CoV-2. The prospective study material was composed of cDNA or gDNA derived from T cells, B-cell-depleted T cells, or PBMCs. Where available, HLA class I and class II types were taken from metadata supplied by the sample provider and were not determined by assay-based typing. A de-identified subject ID, COVID-19 status, age in years and sex were almost always included in the sample metadata. Samples were obtained from the ongoing ImmuneRACE study (first 160 participants) and from about 1,300 subjects provided by 6 global collaborators. The dataset comprised deeply sampled blood TCRbeta repertoires from subjects exposed to, actively infected with, or recovered from COVID-19.

Results and caveats for the whole study, not just this receptor: The amount of clinical and demographic metadata varied by source and participant and was provided uncurated.

TCRbeta CDR3 regions were amplified from genomic DNA by means of the immunoSEQ Assay, a bias-controlled multiplex PCR. Regarding the original processing steps: The number of nucleated cells in each sample was estimated by amplification of reference gene primers within the assay. Sequence reads were collapsed and filtered to measure the absolute abundance of every unique TCRbeta CDR3 rearrangement. For each sample, productive Simpson clonality was calculated as the square root of Simpson's diversity index over productive rearrangements. TCRdb mirrors the immuneACCESS table, restricted to in-frame sequences. Some clones are absent from its copies; in checked studies, under half trace to an unresolved V gene, and the reason for the others is unknown. The V and J calls and clone size are taken from that table; D and trimming were inferred from the DNA. The sample table holds fewer than 200,000 clones, of which over 75% were seen once. The ten top clones hold roughly 8.9% of the sample.

Sequencing input: PBMCs or T cells enriched from blood (not recorded which). The rearranged chain carries TRBV5-1 and TRBJ2-7; 7 central nucleotides agree with TRBD2. The receptor's source is a woman between 18 and 30 years old who had recovered from COVID-19. The nucleotides are TGCGCCAGCGCGGGAGTTGGTTACGAGCAGTACTTC. Its protein is CASAGVGYEQYF.